This T cell receptor beta chain comes out of a study of metastatic and nonmetastatic thyroid tumors. TCRdb re-called clones via MiXCR from the PCR reads. The data show 50,000 or so clones, roughly 18% seen once. This clone came up many times. Other nucleotide sequences from this sample produce the same CDR3. Germline CDR1 is SGHTA and CDR2 is FQGNSA. V lost 1 base and J 1 base, leaving 4 bases between the germline ends. CDR3 length equals 13 residues. Thyroid surgery was preceded by no treatment in any patient. The J gene is TRBJ1-1, the V gene TRBV7-2; D gene uncertain. Sequencing input: blood. This clonotype originated in a female donor with papillary thyroid cancer or a benign thyroid nodule (not recorded which). Some clones in this sample may be carry-over from other donors' samples. Here the CDR3 reads CASSLDKNTEAFF. The CDR3 DNA is TGTGCCAGCAGCTTAGACAAGAACACTGAAGCTTTCTTT. The full variable domain, in which reference TRBV7-2 and TRBJ1-1 provide the parts outside the CDR3, is GAGVSQSPSNKVTEKGKDVELRCDPISGHTALYWYRQSLGQGLEFLIYFQGNSAPDKSGLPSDRFSAERTGGSVSTLTIQRTQQEDSAVYLCASSLDKNTEAFFGQGTRLTVV.